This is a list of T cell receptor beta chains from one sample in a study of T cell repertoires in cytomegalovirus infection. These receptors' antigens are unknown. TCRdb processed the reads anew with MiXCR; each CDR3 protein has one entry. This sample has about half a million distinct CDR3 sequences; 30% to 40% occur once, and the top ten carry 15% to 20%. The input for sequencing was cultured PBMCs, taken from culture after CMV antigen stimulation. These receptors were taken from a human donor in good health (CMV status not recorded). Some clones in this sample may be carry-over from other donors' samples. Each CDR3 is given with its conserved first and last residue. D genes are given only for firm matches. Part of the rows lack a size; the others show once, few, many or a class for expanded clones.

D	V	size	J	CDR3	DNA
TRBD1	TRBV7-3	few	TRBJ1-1	CASSPQGGMNTEAFF	TGTGCCAGCAGCCCCCAGGGGGGGATGAACACTGAAGCTTTCTTT
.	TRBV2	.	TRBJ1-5	CASSRGAASNQPQHF	TGTGCCAGCAGCCGGGGGGCAGCCTCCAATCAGCCCCAGCATTTT
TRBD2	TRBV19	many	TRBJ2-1	CASSSQLAGIDNEQFF	TGTGCCAGTAGTTCTCAACTAGCGGGGATAGACAATGAGCAGTTCTTC
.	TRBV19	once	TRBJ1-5	CASSIPRREQPQHF	TGTGCCAGTAGTATCCCTCGGCGAGAGCAGCCCCAGCATTTT
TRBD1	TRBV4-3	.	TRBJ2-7	CASSRDRGSSYEQYF	TGCGCCAGCAGCCGCGACAGGGGCAGCTCCTACGAGCAGTACTTC
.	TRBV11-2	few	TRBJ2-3	CASSPPAEVDTQYF	TGTGCCAGCAGCCCCCCCGCGGAGGTAGATACGCAGTATTTT
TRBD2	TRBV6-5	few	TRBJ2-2	CASSYSGLAGYTGELFF	TGTGCCAGCAGTTACTCGGGACTAGCGGGGTACACCGGGGAGCTGTTTTTT
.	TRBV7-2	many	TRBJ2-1	CASSVYQGNEQFF	TGTGCCAGCAGCGTATATCAGGGCAATGAGCAGTTCTTC
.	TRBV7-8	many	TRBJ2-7	CASSLGGDTTYEQYF	TGTGCCAGCAGCTTAGGGGGGGACACCACCTACGAGCAGTACTTC
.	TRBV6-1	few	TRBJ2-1	CASSLGLPQGGEQFF	TGTGCCAGCAGTTTGGGACTCCCCCAGGGGGGTGAGCAGTTCTTC
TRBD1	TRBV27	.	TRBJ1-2	CASSPDREIPFYGYTF	TGTGCCAGCAGTCCTGACAGGGAGATACCCTTCTATGGCTACACCTTC
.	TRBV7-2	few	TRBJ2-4	CASSPYSRRIQYF	TGTGCCAGCAGCCCGTACAGCCGCCGCATTCAGTACTTC
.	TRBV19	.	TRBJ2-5	CASSTGWAETQYF	TGTGCCAGTAGTACAGGTTGGGCGGAGACCCAGTACTTC
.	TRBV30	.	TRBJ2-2	CAWRVRPGGASGELFF	TGTGCCTGGAGGGTGCGACCGGGGGGCGCTTCCGGGGAGCTGTTTTTT
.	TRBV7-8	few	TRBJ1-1	CASSTTTGKNTEAFF	TGTGCCAGCAGCACAACCACAGGGAAGAACACTGAAGCTTTCTTT